This is a list of T cell receptor beta chains from one sample in a study of early T cells in non-severe SARS-CoV-2 infection. In TCRdb, the 5' RACE reads were re-called with MiXCR into one record per CDR3 protein. The repertoire includes tens of thousands of distinct CDR3 sequences, roughly an eighth of them detected once, and 4.5% to 6% sits in the top ten. Input material: whole blood. The receptors stem from an adult who was a healthcare worker with PCR-confirmed SARS-CoV-2 infection or an uninfected control (not recorded which). Both conserved end residues are part of each CDR3. A D gene is named only where the DNA matches it firmly. Only part of the rows carry a size: once, few, many, or a class if the clone is expanded.

size	V	J	D	CDR3	DNA
many	TRBV7-9	TRBJ1-1	NA	CAWGLHTLEAFF	TGTGCCTGGGGCCTGCACACCTTAGAAGCTTTCTTT
few	TRBV9	TRBJ2-3	NA	CASSTPYTDTQYF	TGTGCCAGCAGCACCCCCTACACAGATACGCAGTATTTT
many	TRBV5-1	TRBJ2-2	NA	CASSPIGNTGELFF	TGCGCCAGCAGCCCTATTGGGAACACCGGGGAGCTGTTTTTT
few	TRBV7-6	TRBJ1-1	NA	CASSLVPAPNTEAFF	TGTGCCAGCAGCTTAGTTCCGGCCCCGAACACTGAAGCTTTCTTT
NA	TRBV12-3/TRBV12-4	TRBJ2-3	NA	CASSIPGVSTDTQYF	TGTGCCAGCAGTATCCCGGGGGTCAGCACAGATACGCAGTATTTT
few	TRBV5-1	TRBJ2-7	NA	CASSLTDPGDEQYF	TGCGCCAGCAGCTTAACAGATCCAGGGGACGAGCAGTACTTC
many	TRBV28	TRBJ1-5	TRBD1	CASNSRDSWEPQHF	TGTGCCAGCAACTCTCGGGACAGTTGGGAGCCCCAGCATTTT
few	TRBV19	TRBJ2-1	NA	CASSIEPSSYNEQFF	TGTGCCAGTAGTATAGAGCCAAGCTCCTACAATGAGCAGTTCTTC
many	TRBV11-2	TRBJ2-6	TRBD2	CASSSAGGTGANVLTF	TGTGCCAGCTCATCCGCGGGGGGAACTGGGGCCAACGTCCTGACTTTC
NA	TRBV11-2	TRBJ2-7	NA	CASSFPSLEQYF	TGTGCCAGCAGCTTCCCCTCCCTAGAGCAGTACTTC
few	TRBV28	TRBJ2-7	NA	CASQSLHSSYEQYF	TGTGCCAGCCAGTCCCTACATAGCTCCTACGAGCAGTACTTC
NA	TRBV2	TRBJ1-2	NA	CASKLDSDYGYTF	TGTGCCAGCAAATTGGACAGTGACTATGGCTACACCTTC
few	TRBV28	TRBJ2-3	TRBD2	CASSPWTSGTADTQYF	TGTGCCAGCAGTCCCTGGACTAGCGGGACCGCAGATACGCAGTATTTT
many	TRBV29-1	TRBJ2-4	NA	CSVLDKAKNIQYF	TGCAGCGTTCTAGACAAAGCCAAAAACATTCAGTACTTC
many	TRBV5-1	TRBJ2-1	NA	CASSLVTQGYEQFF	TGCGCCAGCAGCTTGGTCACCCAGGGTTACGAGCAGTTCTTC
many	TRBV7-2	TRBJ2-1	NA	CASSHGSSNEQFF	TGTGCCAGCAGCCACGGCTCTAGCAATGAGCAGTTCTTC
NA	TRBV12-3/TRBV12-4	TRBJ1-4	TRBD1	CASSEGATNEKLFF	TGTGCCAGCAGTGAGGGGGCTACTAATGAAAAACTGTTTTTT
few	TRBV6-1	TRBJ2-7	NA	CASIPRASASYEQYF	TGTGCCAGCATTCCCCGGGCTAGTGCCTCCTACGAGCAGTACTTC
NA	TRBV7-9	TRBJ2-7	NA	CASSSGSGVEQYF	TGTGCCAGCAGCTCGGGCAGTGGGGTCGAGCAGTACTTC
NA	TRBV3-1	TRBJ2-7	NA	CASSQVGISEQYF	TGTGCCAGCAGCCAAGTGGGGATCAGCGAGCAGTACTTC
many	TRBV2	TRBJ1-3	NA	CASSLDGNTIYF	TGTGCCAGCAGTCTGGATGGAAACACCATATATTTT
NA	TRBV18	TRBJ1-5	NA	CASSAASNQPQHF	TGTGCCAGCTCTGCGGCGAGTAATCAGCCCCAGCATTTT
NA	TRBV4-2	TRBJ2-7	TRBD2	CASSQDRLAAIYEQYF	TGTGCCAGCAGCCAAGATAGACTAGCGGCCATCTACGAGCAGTACTTC